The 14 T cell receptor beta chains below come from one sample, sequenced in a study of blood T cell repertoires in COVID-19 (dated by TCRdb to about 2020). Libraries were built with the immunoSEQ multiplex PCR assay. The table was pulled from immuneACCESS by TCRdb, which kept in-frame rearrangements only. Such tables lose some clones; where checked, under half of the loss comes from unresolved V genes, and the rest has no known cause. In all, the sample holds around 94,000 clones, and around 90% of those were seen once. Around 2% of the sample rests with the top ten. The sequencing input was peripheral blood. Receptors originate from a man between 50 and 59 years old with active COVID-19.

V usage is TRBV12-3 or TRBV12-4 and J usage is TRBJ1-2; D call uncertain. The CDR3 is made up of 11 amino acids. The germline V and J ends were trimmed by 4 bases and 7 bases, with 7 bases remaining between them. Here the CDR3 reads CASSSRAGYTF. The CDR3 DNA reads TGTGCCAGCAGTTCACGAGCTGGCTACACCTTC.

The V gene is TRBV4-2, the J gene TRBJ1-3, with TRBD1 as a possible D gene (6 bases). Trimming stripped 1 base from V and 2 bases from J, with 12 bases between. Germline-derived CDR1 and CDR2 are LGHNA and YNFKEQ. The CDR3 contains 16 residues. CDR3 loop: CASSQATGKTGNTIYF. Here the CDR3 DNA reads TGTGCCAGCAGCCAAGCCACAGGGAAGACTGGAAACACCATATATTTT.

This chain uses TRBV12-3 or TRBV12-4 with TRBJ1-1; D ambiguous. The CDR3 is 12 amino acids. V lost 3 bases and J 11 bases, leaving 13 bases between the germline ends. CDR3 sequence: CASSFGRLGAFF. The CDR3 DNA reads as TGTGCCAGCAGTTTTGGTCGGCTCGGGGCTTTCTTT.

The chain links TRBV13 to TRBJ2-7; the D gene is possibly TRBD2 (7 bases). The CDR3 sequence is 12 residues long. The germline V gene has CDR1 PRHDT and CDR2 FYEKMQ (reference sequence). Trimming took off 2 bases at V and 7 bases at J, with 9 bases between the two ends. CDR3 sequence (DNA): TGTGCCAGCAGCTTAAAGGGGGGGGAGCAGTACTTC. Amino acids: CASSLKGGEQYF.

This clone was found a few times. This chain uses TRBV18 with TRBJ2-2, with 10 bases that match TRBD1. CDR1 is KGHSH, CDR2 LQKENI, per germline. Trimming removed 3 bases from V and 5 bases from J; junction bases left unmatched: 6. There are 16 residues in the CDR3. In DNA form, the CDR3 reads TGTGCCAGCTCACCCTACGGACAGGGGGGAACCGGGGAGCTGTTTTTT. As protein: CASSPYGQGGTGELFF. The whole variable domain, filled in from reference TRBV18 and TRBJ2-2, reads NAGVMQNPRHLVRRRGQEARLRCSPMKGHSHVYWYRQLPEEGLKFMVYLQKENIIDESGMPKERFSAEFPKEGPSILRIQQVVRGDSAAYFCASSPYGQGGTGELFFGEGSRLTVL.

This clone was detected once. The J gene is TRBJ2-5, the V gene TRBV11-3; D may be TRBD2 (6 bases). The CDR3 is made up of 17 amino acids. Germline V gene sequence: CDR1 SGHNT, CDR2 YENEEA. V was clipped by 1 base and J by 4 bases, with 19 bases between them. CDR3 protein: CASSLGGGGAGPETQYF. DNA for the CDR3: TGTGCCAGCAGCTTAGGGGGCGGAGGGGCCGGACCAGAGACCCAGTACTTC.

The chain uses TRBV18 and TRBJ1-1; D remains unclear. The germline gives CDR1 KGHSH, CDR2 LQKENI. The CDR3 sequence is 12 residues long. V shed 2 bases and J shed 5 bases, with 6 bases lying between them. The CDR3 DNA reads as TGTGCCAGCTCACCAGCGGGTACTGAAGCTTTCTTT. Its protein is CASSPAGTEAFF.

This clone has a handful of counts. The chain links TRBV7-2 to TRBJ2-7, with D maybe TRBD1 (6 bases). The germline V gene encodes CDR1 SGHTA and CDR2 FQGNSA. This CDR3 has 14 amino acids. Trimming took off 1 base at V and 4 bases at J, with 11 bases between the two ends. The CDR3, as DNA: TGTGCCAGCAGCTTAGGCGACAGGCCTTACGAGCAGTACTTC. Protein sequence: CASSLGDRPYEQYF.

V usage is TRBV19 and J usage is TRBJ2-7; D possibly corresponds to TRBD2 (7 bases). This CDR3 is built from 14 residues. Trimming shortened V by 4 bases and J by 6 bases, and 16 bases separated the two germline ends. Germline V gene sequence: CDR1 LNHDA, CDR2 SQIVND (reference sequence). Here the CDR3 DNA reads TGTGCCAGTAGTACTGGGGGGGGGCCGGTCGAGCAGTACTTC. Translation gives CASSTGGGPVEQYF.

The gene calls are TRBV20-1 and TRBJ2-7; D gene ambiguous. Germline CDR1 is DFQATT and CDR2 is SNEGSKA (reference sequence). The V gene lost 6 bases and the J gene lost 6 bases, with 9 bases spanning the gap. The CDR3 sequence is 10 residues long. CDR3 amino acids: CSAREREQYF. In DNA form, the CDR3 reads TGCAGTGCACGCGAACGCGAGCAGTACTTC.

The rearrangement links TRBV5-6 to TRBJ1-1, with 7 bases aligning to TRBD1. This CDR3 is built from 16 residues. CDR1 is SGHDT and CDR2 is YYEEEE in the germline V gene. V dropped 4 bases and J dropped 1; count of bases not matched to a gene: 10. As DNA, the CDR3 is TGTGCCAGCAGCCTACGCTTGGACAGGACGAACACTGAAGCTTTCTTT. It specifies CASSLRLDRTNTEAFF. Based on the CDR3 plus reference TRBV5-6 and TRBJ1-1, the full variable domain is DAGVTQSPTHLIKTRGQQVTLRCSPKSGHDTVSWYQQALGQGPQFIFQYYEEEERQRGNFPDRFSGHQFPNYSSELNVNALLLGDSALYLCASSLRLDRTNTEAFFGQGTRLTVV.

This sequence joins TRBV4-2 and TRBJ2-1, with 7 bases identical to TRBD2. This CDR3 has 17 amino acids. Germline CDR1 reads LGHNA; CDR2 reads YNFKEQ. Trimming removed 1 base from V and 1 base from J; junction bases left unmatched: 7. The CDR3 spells CASSQGISGESYNEQFF. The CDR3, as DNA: TGTGCCAGCAGCCAAGGAATCAGCGGGGAGTCCTACAATGAGCAGTTCTTC.

This CDR3 is CATSGTSGGGDEQFF. Here the CDR3 DNA reads TGTGCCACCAGCGGAACTAGCGGGGGTGGCGATGAGCAGTTCTTC. The J gene is TRBJ2-1, the V gene TRBV15, with 11 bases identical to TRBD2. V lost 5 bases to trimming and J lost 8 bases; unmatched junction nucleotides: 8. Germline CDR1 and CDR2: LNHNV and YYDKDF (reference sequence). CDR3 length equals 15 residues.

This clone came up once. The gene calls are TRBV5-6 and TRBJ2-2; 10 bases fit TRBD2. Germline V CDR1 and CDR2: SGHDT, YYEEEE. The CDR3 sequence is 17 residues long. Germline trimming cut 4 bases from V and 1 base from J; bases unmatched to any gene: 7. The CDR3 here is CASSARLAGVNTGELFF. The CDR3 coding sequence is TGTGCCAGCAGCGCCAGGCTAGCGGGGGTGAACACCGGGGAGCTGTTTTTT.